This T cell receptor (beta chain) was sequenced for a study of blood T cell repertoires in COVID-19. The length of the CDR3 is 13 residues. CDR1 and CDR2 (germline): KGHSH, LQKENI. V was clipped by 2 bases and J by 2 bases, with 6 bases between them. Here immunoSEQ multiplex PCR was the method, and the copy in TCRdb shows in-frame clones only, minus some. This sample has about 190,000 clones, with around 83% found just once. The genes are TRBV18 and TRBJ1-2, with no clear D. This TCR derives from a man aged 50-60 years with active or convalescent COVID-19. The sample taken for sequencing was peripheral blood. For the CDR3, the DNA is TGTGCCAGCTCACCAACAGAAAACTATGGCTACACCTTC. Translated, it gives CASSPTENYGYTF.